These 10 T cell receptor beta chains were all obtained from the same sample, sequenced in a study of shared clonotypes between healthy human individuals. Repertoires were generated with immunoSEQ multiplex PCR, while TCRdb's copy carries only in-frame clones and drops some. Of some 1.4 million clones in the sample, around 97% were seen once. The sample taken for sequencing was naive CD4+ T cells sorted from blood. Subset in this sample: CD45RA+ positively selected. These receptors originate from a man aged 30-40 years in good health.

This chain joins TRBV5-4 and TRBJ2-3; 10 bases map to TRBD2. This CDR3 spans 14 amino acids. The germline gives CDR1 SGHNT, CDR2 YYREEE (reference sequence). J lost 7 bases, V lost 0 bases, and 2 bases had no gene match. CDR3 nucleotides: TGTGCCAGCAGCTTGGGTAGCGGGAGGAATACGCAGTATTTT. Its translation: CASSLGSGRNTQYF.

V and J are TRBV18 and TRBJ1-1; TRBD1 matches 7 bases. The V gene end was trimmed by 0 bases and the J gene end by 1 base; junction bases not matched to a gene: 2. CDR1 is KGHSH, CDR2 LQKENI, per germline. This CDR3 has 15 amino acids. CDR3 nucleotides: TGTGCCAGCTCACCACCCGGGACAGAGAACACTGAAGCTTTCTTT. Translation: CASSPPGTENTEAFF.

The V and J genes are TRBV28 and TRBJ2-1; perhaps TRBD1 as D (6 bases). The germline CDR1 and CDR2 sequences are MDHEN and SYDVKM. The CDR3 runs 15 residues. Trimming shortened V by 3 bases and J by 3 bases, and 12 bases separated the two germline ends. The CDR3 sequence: CASSLSGQYYNEQFF. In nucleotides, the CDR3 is TGTGCCAGCAGTTTGTCGGGACAATACTACAATGAGCAGTTCTTC.

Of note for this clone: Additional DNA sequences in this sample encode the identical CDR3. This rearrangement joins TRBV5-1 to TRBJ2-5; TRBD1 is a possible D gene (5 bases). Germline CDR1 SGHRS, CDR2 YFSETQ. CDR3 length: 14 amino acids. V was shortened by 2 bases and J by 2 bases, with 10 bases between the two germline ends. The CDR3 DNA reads TGCGCCAGCAGCTTAGGGGTACAGCAAGAGACCCAGTACTTC. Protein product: CASSLGVQQETQYF.

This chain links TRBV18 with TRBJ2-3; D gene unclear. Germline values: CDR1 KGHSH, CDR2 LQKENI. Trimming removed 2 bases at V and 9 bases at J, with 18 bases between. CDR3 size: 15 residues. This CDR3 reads CASSPRDQLSDTQYF. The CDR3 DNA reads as TGTGCCAGCTCACCAAGAGATCAACTGAGTGACACGCAGTATTTT. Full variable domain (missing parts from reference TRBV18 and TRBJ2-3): NAGVMQNPRHLVRRRGQEARLRCSPMKGHSHVYWYRQLPEEGLKFMVYLQKENIIDESGMPKERFSAEFPKEGPSILRIQQVVRGDSAAYFCASSPRDQLSDTQYFGPGTRLTVL.

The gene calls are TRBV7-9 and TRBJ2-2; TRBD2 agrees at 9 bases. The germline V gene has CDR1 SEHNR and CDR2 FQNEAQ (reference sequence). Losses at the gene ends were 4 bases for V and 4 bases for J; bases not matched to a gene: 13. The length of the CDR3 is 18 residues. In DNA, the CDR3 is TGTGCCAGCAGCTCCAAGATACTGACTAGCGGAGCCACCGGGGAGCTGTTTTTT. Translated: CASSSKILTSGATGELFF. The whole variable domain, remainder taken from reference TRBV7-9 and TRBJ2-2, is DTGVSQNPRHKITKRGQNVTFRCDPISEHNRLYWYRQTLGQGPEFLTYFQNEAQLEKSRLLSDRFSAERPKGSFSTLEIQRTEQGDSAMYLCASSSKILTSGATGELFFGEGSRLTVL.

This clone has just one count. The CDR3 DNA follows: TGTGCCAGCAGTCAAACGACAGTCGGCTACACCTTC. Its protein is CASSQTTVGYTF. The chain recombines TRBV6-5 with TRBJ1-2; a weak D match, TRBD1 (5 bases). The CDR3 loop spans 12 amino acids. V was cut by 5 bases and J by 8 bases, with 12 bases left in between. Germline V gives CDR1 MNHEY, CDR2 SVGAGI.

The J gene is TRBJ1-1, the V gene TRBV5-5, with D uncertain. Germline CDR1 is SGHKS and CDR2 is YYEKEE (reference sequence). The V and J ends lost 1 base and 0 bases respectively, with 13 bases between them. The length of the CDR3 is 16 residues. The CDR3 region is CASSLRPGAMNTEAFF. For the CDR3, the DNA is TGTGCCAGCAGCTTGCGGCCAGGCGCAATGAACACTGAAGCTTTCTTT.

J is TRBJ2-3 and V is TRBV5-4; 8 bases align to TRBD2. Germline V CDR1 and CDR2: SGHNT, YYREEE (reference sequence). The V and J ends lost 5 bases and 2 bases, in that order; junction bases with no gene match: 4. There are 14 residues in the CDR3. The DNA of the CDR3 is TGTGCCAGCAGTGTAGCGGGACCCACAGATACGCAGTATTTT. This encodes CASSVAGPTDTQYF.

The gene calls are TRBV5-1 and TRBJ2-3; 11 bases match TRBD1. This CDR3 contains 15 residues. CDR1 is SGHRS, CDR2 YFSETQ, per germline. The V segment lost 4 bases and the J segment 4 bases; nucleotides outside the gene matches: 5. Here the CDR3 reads CASSVGQGASDTQYF. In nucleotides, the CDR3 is TGCGCCAGCAGCGTCGGACAGGGGGCATCAGATACGCAGTATTTT.